The sequence of this T cell receptor (beta chain) was determined in a study of cytomegalovirus exposure and HLA in healthy donors. Study-wide results and limits: Cytomegalovirus association was listed for about 180 TCR beta chains.

Of note for this clone: The antigen remains unidentified.

The CDR3 loop spans 13 amino acids. The V gene's germline CDR1 is SGHAT and CDR2 FQDESV (reference sequence). The V gene end was trimmed by 6 bases and the J gene end by 5 bases; junction bases not matched to a gene: 6. Primers for the PCR totalled 60 Vbeta and 13 Jbeta. Data came from immunoSEQ multiplex PCR; TCRdb stores just in-frame clones and leaves some out. Of roughly 180,000 clones listed, about four fifths are singletons. Sequencing input: PBMCs. The receptor was isolated from a man aged 40-49 years in good health and CMV-seronegative. The chain is built from TRBV11-1 and TRBJ1-2; 7 bases fit TRBD1. The CDR3 DNA reads as TGTGCCAGCAGATCGACAGGGTCTTATGGCTACACCTTC. As protein: CASRSTGSYGYTF.